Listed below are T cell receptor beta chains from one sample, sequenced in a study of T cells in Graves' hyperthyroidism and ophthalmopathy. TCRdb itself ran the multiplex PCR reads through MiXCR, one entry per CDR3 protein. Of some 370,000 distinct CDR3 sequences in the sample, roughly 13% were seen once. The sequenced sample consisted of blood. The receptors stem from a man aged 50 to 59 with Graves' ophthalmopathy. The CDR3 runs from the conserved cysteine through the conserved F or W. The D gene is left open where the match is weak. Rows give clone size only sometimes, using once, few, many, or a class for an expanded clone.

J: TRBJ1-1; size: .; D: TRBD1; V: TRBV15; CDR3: CATSARQGLDTEAFF; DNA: TGTGCCACCAGCGCCCGACAGGGGTTGGACACTGAAGCTTTCTTT
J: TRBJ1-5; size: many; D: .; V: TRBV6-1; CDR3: CASSEGPNSNQPQHF; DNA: TGTGCCAGCAGTGAGGGACCGAATAGCAATCAGCCCCAGCATTTT
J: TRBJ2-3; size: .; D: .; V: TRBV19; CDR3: CASSLPSAPTDTQYF; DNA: TGTGCCAGTAGTCTCCCCAGCGCCCCCACAGATACGCAGTATTTT
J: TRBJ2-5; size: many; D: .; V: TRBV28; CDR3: CASSFRAVETQYF; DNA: TGTGCCAGCAGTTTTAGGGCCGTGGAGACCCAGTACTTC
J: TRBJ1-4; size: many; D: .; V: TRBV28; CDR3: CASSVSTPPEKLFF; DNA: TGTGCCAGCAGTGTCTCCACACCGCCTGAAAAACTGTTTTTT
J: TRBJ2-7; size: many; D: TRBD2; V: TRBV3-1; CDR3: CASSQVTSGRHEQYF; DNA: TGTGCCAGCAGCCAAGTTACTAGCGGGAGGCACGAGCAGTACTTC
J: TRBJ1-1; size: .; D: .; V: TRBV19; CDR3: CASSIGRGVRGAFF; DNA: TGTGCCAGTAGTATAGGTCGCGGAGTCCGTGGAGCTTTCTTT
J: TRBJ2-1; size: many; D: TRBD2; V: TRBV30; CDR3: CAWTSGDYNEQFF; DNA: TGTGCCTGGACTAGCGGGGACTACAATGAGCAGTTCTTC
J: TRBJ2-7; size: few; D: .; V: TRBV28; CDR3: CASSLFAGTEGEQYF; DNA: TGTGCCAGCAGTTTATTCGCGGGGACCGAGGGGGAGCAGTACTTC
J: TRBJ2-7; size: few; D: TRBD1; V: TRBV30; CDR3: CACGTGGTYEQYF; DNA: TGTGCCTGCGGGACAGGGGGAACCTACGAGCAGTACTTC
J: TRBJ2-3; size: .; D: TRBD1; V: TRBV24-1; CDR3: CATNHRGATDTQYF; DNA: TGTGCCACCAACCACAGGGGGGCGACGGATACGCAGTATTTT
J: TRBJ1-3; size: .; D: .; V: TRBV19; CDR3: CASSKGVSGNTIYF; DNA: TGTGCCAGTAGTAAGGGCGTCTCTGGAAACACCATATATTTT
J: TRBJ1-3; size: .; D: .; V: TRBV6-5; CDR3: CASSYARTTGNTIYF; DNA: TGTGCCAGCAGTTACGCGCGGACAACTGGAAACACCATATATTTT
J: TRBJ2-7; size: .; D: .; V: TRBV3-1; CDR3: CASSRDSFSYEQYF; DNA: TGTGCCAGCAGCCGTGACAGCTTCAGCTACGAGCAGTACTTC
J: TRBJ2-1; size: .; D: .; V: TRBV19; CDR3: CATDTGPNEQFF; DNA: TGTGCCACAGACACAGGGCCCAATGAGCAGTTCTTC
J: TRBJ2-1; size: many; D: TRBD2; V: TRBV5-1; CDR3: CASSLQREHNEQFF; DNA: TGCGCCAGCAGCTTGCAGCGGGAGCACAATGAGCAGTTCTTC
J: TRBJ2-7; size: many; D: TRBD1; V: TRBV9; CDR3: CASSVSDRFTYEQYF; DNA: TGTGCCAGCAGCGTCTCGGACAGGTTCACCTACGAGCAGTACTTC
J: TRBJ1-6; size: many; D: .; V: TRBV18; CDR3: CASSPRQGDSPLHF; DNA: TGTGCCAGCTCACCAAGGCAGGGTGATTCACCCCTCCACTTT
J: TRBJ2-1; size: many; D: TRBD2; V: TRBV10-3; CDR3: CAISQAGDRNEQFF; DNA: TGTGCCATCAGTCAAGCGGGAGATCGGAATGAGCAGTTCTTC
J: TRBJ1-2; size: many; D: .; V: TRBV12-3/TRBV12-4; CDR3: CASGIGYGYTF; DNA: TGTGCCAGCGGGATAGGCTATGGCTACACCTTC
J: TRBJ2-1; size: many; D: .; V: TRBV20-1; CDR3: CSARGERSSYNEQFF; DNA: TGCAGTGCTAGAGGTGAGAGGAGCTCCTACAATGAGCAGTTCTTC
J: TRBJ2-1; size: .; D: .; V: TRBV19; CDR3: CASSIVGGAQSPNEQFF; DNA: TGTGCCAGTAGTATAGTGGGCGGAGCCCAAAGCCCCAATGAGCAGTTCTTC
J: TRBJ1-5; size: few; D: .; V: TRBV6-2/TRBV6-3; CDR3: CARIYPGDVSNQPQHF; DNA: TGTGCCAGAATTTATCCAGGAGACGTTAGCAATCAGCCCCAGCATTTT
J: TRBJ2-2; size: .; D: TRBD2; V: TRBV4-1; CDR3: CASSQVSGRAYTGELFF; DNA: TGCGCCAGCAGCCAAGTGAGCGGGAGGGCCTACACCGGGGAGCTGTTTTTT
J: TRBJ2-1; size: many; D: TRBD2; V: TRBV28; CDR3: CASSEGGLAGAGQFF; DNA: TGTGCCAGCAGTGAAGGGGGACTAGCGGGAGCCGGGCAGTTCTTC
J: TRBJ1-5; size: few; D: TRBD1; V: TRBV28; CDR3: CASRLQGRQPQHF; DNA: TGTGCCAGCAGATTACAGGGGCGACAGCCCCAGCATTTT
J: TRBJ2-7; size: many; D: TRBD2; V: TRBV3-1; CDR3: CASSQGLAIDEQYF; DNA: TGTGCCAGCAGCCAGGGACTAGCGATTGACGAGCAGTACTTC
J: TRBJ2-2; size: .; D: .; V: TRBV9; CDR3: CASSVKGSNTGELFF; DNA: TGTGCCAGCAGCGTAAAGGGGTCGAACACCGGGGAGCTGTTTTTT
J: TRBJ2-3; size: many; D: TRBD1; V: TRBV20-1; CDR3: CSATYRGWTDTQYF; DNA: TGCAGTGCTACCTACAGGGGTTGGACAGATACGCAGTATTTT
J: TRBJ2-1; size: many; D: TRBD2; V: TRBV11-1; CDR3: CASSLRGVRLSEQFF; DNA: TGTGCCAGCAGCTTGCGGGGGGTTCGATTGTCTGAGCAGTTCTTC
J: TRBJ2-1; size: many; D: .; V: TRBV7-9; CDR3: CASSLPMGLGNEQFF; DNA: TGTGCCAGCAGCTTACCGATGGGACTGGGCAATGAGCAGTTCTTC